Sequencing of this TCR beta chain was carried out in a study of beta chain features in type 1 diabetes. In the study overall: Taken together, all samples contributed more than 90,000,000 examined sorted cells. Study-level results: Across patients, naive, central memory and Treg TCRB repertoires exhibited apparently greater similarity than was observed across healthy donors. Moderate yet significant TCRB CDR3 shortening was seen in Type 1 diabetes patients in all four CD4+ subsets.

Since all of the isolated RNA was reverse transcribed, expressed TCRB transcripts were what got sequenced. This table comes from immunoSEQ multiplex PCR, and its TCRdb copy is limited to in-frame clones, with some not included. The table records approximately 15,000 clones, roughly four fifths of them present only once. A note on this clone: The antigen remains undetermined.

The V and J ends lost 4 bases and 5 bases respectively, with 5 bases between them. Looked up from germline, CDR1 is SGHNT and CDR2 is YYREEE (reference sequence). This CDR3 spans 11 amino acids. The gene calls are TRBV5-4 and TRBJ2-3; no reliable D call. The source of this sequence is a woman under 30 with type 1 diabetes. Sequences were obtained from stem cell memory CD4+ T cells from blood. This CDR3 reads CASSLLDTQYF. CDR3 sequence (DNA): TGTGCCAGCAGCCTACTAGATACGCAGTATTTT.